This passage covers 12 T cell receptor beta chains from one sample sequenced in a study of T-cell reconstitution after alpha-beta-depleted transplantation in children. The TCRbeta library was prepared with unique molecular identifiers. Each CDR3 protein is one row after TCRdb ran MiXCR on the PCR reads. The sample has some 600,000 distinct CDR3 sequences, around 16% seen once. Sequenced material: PBMCs from the stem cell graft donor, taken from the stem cell graft. These receptors were collected from a human donor who donated a stem cell graft to a child with acute myeloid leukemia.

Ten or more counts support this clonotype. The CDR3 reads CASSPGQAQYF. For the CDR3, the DNA is TGTGCCAGCAGCCCAGGACAGGCGCAGTACTTC. The chain joins TRBV6-2 or TRBV6-3 to TRBJ2-7, with 7 bases matching TRBD1. The CDR3 consists of 11 residues. The ends lost 6 bases at V and 9 bases at J; junction bases unmatched: 5. Germline V lookup: CDR1 MNHEY, CDR2 SVGEGT.

The CDR3 DNA sequence: TGCAGTGCTAGAGTCCCGGGACAGGGGTTGAACACTGAAGCTTTCTTT. It codes for CSARVPGQGLNTEAFF. This chain connects TRBV20-1 to TRBJ1-1, with 10 bases aligning to TRBD1. The CDR3 runs to 16 residues. Trimming cost V 1 base and J 0 bases; bases outside gene matches: 5. The germline V gene encodes CDR1 DFQATT and CDR2 SNEGSKA (reference sequence).

This rearrangement joins TRBV20-1 to TRBJ2-1, with 7 bases fitting TRBD2. Germline CDR1 reads DFQATT; CDR2 reads SNEGSKA (reference sequence). The trim removed 4 bases at V and 2 bases at J, leaving 11 bases unmatched. The CDR3 extends over 16 amino acids. This chain's CDR3 is CSANLREGSPYNEQFF. CDR3 nucleotide sequence: TGCAGTGCTAACCTAAGGGAGGGAAGCCCCTACAATGAGCAGTTCTTC.

There are a few counts of this clonotype. In DNA form, the CDR3 reads TGCGCCAGCAGCTCTCCAACCTTTGGGACAGATACGCAGTATTTT. It encodes CASSSPTFGTDTQYF. The genes are TRBV5-1 and TRBJ2-3, with D unresolved. CDR1 is SGHRS and CDR2 is YFSETQ in the germline V gene. V was shortened by 3 bases and J by 3 bases, with 14 bases between the two germline ends. The CDR3 runs 15 residues. The whole variable domain, remainder taken from reference TRBV5-1 and TRBJ2-3, is KAGVTQTPRYLIKTRGQQVTLSCSPISGHRSVSWYQQTPGQGLQFLFEYFSETQRNKGNFPGRFSGRQFSNSRSEMNVSTLELGDSALYLCASSSPTFGTDTQYFGPGTRLTVL.

This chain joins TRBV27 and TRBJ2-5, with 8 bases matching TRBD2. Germline values: CDR1 MNHEY, CDR2 SMNVEV (reference sequence). J gave up 0 bases and V 6 bases, and 9 bases lay outside the gene matches. The CDR3 totals 16 residues. CDR3 protein: CASRPLARGDQETQYF. As DNA, the CDR3 is TGTGCCAGCAGGCCCCTGGCGCGGGGGGACCAAGAGACCCAGTACTTC.

This clonotype was picked up a small number of times. The chain links TRBV6-1 to TRBJ1-6, with D unclear. Trimming left V 3 bases short and J 13 bases short, with 13 bases between. This CDR3 is 13 amino acids long. Germline CDR1 reads MNHNS; CDR2 reads SASEGT. The CDR3 region has the DNA TGTGCCAGCAGTGAGGCGGGAAGGGATCCCCTCCACTTT. It yields the protein CASSEAGRDPLHF.

This clonotype showed up just a few times. This chain links TRBV5-1 with TRBJ2-7; a weak D match, TRBD1 (6 bases). CDR3 length: 15 amino acids. The V and J ends lost 0 bases and 3 bases respectively, with 13 bases between them. The V gene's germline CDR1 is SGHRS and CDR2 YFSETQ. CDR3 nucleotides: TGCGCCAGCAGCTTGGCGGCAGGGGCCCTCTACGAGCAGTACGTC. Translating it yields CASSLAAGALYEQYV.

This clonotype was seen many times. This chain joins TRBV27 and TRBJ1-1; tentatively, D is TRBD1 (6 bases). V lost 3 bases to trimming and J lost 2 bases, with 10 bases between them. There are 14 residues in the CDR3. Germline assignment: CDR1 MNHEY and CDR2 SMNVEV (reference sequence). The DNA for the CDR3 is TGTGCCAGCAGTTTGGCAGGGGATAACACTGAAGCTTTCTTT. This translates into CASSLAGDNTEAFF.

The rearrangement links TRBV7-6 to TRBJ1-3, with a tentative D call TRBD1 (5 bases). The germline V gene encodes CDR1 SGHVS and CDR2 FNYEAQ. There are 17 residues in the CDR3. The V and J ends lost 1 base and 0 bases respectively, with 13 bases between them. The CDR3: CASSLGGSGTSGNTIYF. The CDR3, as DNA: TGTGCCAGCAGCTTAGGAGGGTCGGGGACCTCTGGAAACACCATATATTTT.

With regard to this clonotype: Since a much larger clone is just one base distant, this may be a read error. CDR3 sequence (DNA): TGTGCCAGCACCTGGAACGGACCCACAGATACGCAGTATTTT. Translated, it gives CASTWNGPTDTQYF. This rearrangement joins TRBV7-2 to TRBJ2-3; unclear D gene. The V gene lost 7 bases and the J gene lost 2 bases, with 13 bases spanning the gap. This CDR3 is built from 14 residues. Per germline, CDR1 SGHTA and CDR2 FQGNSA.

This clonotype has a count of ten or more. The CDR3 DNA follows: TGCAGTGCTAGGTCACAGCTCAGCTACGAGCAGTACTTC. Translated: CSARSQLSYEQYF. This chain joins TRBV20-1 and TRBJ2-7; D not resolved. The CDR3 sequence is 13 residues long. Germline CDR1 is DFQATT and CDR2 is SNEGSKA (reference sequence). Trimming left V 3 bases short and J 3 bases short, with 12 bases between.

This clonotype was observed many times. V usage is TRBV20-1 and J usage is TRBJ2-1; no reliable D call. The CDR3 extends over 15 amino acids. Trimming left V 0 bases short and J 2 bases short, with 11 bases between. From germline, CDR1 is DFQATT and CDR2 SNEGSKA (reference sequence). For the CDR3, the DNA is TGCAGTGCTAGAGATTATTCGGCCCCCTACAATGAGCAGTTCTTC. Its protein product is CSARDYSAPYNEQFF.